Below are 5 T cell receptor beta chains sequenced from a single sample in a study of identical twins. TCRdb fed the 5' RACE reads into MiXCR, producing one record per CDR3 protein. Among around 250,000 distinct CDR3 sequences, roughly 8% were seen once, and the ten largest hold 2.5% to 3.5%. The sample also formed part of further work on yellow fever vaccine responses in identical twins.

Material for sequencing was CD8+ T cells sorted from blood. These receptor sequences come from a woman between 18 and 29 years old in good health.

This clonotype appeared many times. The CDR3, as DNA: TGTGCCAGCTCCAGGTACAGGGAGAATACAAAAAACATTCAGTACTTC. It yields the protein CASSRYRENTKNIQYF. The rearrangement joins TRBV21-1 to TRBJ2-4; the D segment call TRBD1 is taken from the table without a DNA check. TRBV21-1 is noted as a pseudogene. The CDR3 contains 16 residues.

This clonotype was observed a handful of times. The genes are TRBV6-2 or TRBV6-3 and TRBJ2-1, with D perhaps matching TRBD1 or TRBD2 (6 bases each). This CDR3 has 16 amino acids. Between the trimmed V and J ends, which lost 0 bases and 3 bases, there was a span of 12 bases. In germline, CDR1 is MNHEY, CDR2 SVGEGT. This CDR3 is CASSYSEGGVYNEQFF. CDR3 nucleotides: TGTGCCAGCAGTTACTCCGAGGGGGGAGTCTACAATGAGCAGTTCTTC.

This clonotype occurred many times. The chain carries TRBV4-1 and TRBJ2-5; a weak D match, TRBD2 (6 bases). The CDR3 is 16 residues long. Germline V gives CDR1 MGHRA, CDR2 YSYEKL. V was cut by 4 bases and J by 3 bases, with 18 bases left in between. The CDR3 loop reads CASSPPGGRDEETQYF. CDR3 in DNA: TGCGCCAGCAGCCCCCCTGGGGGGAGAGACGAAGAGACCCAGTACTTC.

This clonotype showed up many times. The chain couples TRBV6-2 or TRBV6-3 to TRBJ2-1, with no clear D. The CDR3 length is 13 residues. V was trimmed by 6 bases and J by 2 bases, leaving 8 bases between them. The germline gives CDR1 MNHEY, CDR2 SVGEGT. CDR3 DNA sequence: TGTGCCAGCAGAGGCCGAACCTACAATGAGCAGTTCTTC. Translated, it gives CASRGRTYNEQFF.

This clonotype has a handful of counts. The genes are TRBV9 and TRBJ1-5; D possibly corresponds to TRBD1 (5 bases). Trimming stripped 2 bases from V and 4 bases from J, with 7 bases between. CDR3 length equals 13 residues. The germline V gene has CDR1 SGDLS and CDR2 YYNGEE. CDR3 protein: CASSVWGNQPQHF. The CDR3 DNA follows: TGTGCCAGCAGCGTTTGGGGGAATCAGCCCCAGCATTTT.